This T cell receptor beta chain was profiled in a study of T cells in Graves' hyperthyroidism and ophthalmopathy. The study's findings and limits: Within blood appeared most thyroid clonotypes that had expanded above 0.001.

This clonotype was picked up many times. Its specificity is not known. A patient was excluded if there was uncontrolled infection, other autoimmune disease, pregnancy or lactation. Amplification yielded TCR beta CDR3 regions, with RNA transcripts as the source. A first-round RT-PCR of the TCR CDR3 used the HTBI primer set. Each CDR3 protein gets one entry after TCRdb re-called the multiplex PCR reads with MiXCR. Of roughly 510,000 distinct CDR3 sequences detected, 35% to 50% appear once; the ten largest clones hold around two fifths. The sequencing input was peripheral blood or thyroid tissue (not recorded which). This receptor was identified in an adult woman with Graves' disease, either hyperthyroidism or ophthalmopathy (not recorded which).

The CDR3 here is CASSLYGTTEAFF. The CDR3 DNA reads as TGCGCCAGCAGCTTATATGGGACCACTGAAGCTTTCTTT. V is TRBV5-1 and J is TRBJ1-1, with D possibly being TRBD1 (5 bases). From germline, CDR1 is SGHRS and CDR2 YFSETQ. The ends were cut back, 2 bases at V and 4 bases at J, with 9 bases in the middle. This CDR3 has 13 residues.